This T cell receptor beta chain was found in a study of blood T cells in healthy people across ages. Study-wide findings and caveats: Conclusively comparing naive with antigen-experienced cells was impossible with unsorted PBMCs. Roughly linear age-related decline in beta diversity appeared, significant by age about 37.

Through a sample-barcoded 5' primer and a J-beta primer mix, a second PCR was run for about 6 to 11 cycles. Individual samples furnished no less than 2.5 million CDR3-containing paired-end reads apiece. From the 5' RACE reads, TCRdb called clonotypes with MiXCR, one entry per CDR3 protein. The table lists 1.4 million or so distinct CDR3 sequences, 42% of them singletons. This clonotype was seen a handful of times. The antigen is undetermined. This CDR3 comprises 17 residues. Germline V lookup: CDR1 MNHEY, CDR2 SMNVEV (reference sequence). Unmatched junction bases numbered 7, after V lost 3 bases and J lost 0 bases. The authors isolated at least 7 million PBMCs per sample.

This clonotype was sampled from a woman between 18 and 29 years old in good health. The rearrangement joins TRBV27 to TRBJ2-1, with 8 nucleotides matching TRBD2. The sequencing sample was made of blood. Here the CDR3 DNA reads TGTGCCAGCAGTTTTAGTGAAGCGGGAGCCTCCTACAATGAGCAGTTCTTC. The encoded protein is CASSFSEAGASYNEQFF.